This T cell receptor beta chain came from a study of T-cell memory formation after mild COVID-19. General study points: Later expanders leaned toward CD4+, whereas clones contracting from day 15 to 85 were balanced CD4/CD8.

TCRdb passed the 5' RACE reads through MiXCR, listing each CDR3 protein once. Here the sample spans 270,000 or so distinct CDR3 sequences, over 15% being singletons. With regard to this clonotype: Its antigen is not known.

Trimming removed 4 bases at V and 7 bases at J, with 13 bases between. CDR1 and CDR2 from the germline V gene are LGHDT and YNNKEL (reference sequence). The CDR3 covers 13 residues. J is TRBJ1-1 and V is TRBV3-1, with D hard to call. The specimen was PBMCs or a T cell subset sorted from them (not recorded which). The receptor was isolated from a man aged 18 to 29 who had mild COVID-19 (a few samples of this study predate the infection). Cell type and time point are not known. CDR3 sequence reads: CASSPPARVEAFF. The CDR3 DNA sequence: TGTGCCAGCAGCCCCCCCGCGAGGGTTGAAGCTTTCTTT.